Below are 9 T cell receptor beta chains sequenced from a single sample in a study of cytomegalovirus exposure and HLA in healthy donors (dated by TCRdb to the late 2010s). To prepare the library, the immunoSEQ multiplex PCR assay was applied. For the multiplex PCR, a mixture combining 60 forward primers for TCR Vbeta segments and 13 reverse primers for TCR Jbeta segments was used. TCRdb took this table from immuneACCESS and kept in-frame rearrangements with V and J called. Such tables lack part of the clones; where checked against another copy, unresolved V genes explain under half of the gap, and the rest is unexplained. The sample table lists about 6,800 clones, around 53% of them with a count of one. The ten largest account for 5.8% of the sample. The sample was PBMCs. These receptors all come from a young man in good health and CMV-seropositive.

Comment on this clone: This sample includes further DNA sequences coding for the same CDR3. This chain links TRBV30 with TRBJ1-2, with TRBD1 matching 7 bases. Trimming removed 2 bases from V and 4 bases from J; junction bases left unmatched: 1. Looked up from germline, CDR1 is GTSNPN and CDR2 is SVGIG (reference sequence). This CDR3 contains 12 residues. CDR3 sequence (DNA): TGTGCCTGGAGTCCAGGGGGCTATGGCTACACCTTC. As protein: CAWSPGGYGYTF.

Of note for this clone: The conserved phenylalanine or tryptophan is not found at the CDR3 terminus, so this likely reflects a read error. This chain connects TRBV29-1 to TRBJ1-4, with no clear D. CDR1 and CDR2 (germline): SQVTM, ANQGSEA. This CDR3 spans 12 amino acids. Trimming removed 4 bases at V and 8 bases at J, with 11 bases between. The CDR3: CSVAGIGEKLFV. The CDR3 bases are TGCAGCGTTGCTGGGATAGGGGAAAAACTGTTTGTT.

The chain joins TRBV28 to TRBJ2-7; D call uncertain. V lost 7 bases and J lost 3, with 13 bases in between. The CDR3 is 13 amino acids. CDR1 is MDHEN, CDR2 SYDVKM, per germline. The CDR3 nucleotides read TGTGCCAGCACCCACCCCGGCGGCTACGAGCAGTACTTC. Its translation: CASTHPGGYEQYF. Drawing the rest from reference TRBV28 and TRBJ2-7, the complete variable domain is DVKVTQSSRYLVKRTGEKVFLECVQDMDHENMFWYRQDPGLGLRLIYFSYDVKMKEKGDIPEGYSVSREKKERFSLILESASTNQTSMYLCASTHPGGYEQYFGPGTRLTVT.

The chain recombines TRBV9 with TRBJ2-3; TRBD2 might be the D (5 bases). This CDR3 is 14 amino acids long. Trimming removed 4 bases from V and 0 bases from J, with 9 bases in between. Germline CDR1 reads SGDLS; CDR2 reads YYNGEE. This CDR3 reads CASSPGMSTDTQYF. DNA for the CDR3: TGTGCCAGCAGCCCGGGGATGAGCACAGATACGCAGTATTTT.

J is TRBJ1-6 and V is TRBV29-1; a possible D gene is TRBD1 (5 bases). V was clipped by 4 bases and J by 5 bases, with 9 bases between them. The germline CDR1 and CDR2 sequences are SQVTM and ANQGSEA. The CDR3 consists of 13 residues. The CDR3 here is CSVGTQHNSPLHF. CDR3 nucleotide sequence: TGCAGCGTTGGGACACAACATAATTCACCCCTCCACTTT.

This clone was seen more than once but under ten times. This rearrangement joins TRBV7-6 to TRBJ1-2; 8 bases align to TRBD1. Per germline, CDR1 SGHVS and CDR2 FNYEAQ. This CDR3 contains 13 residues. V shed 7 bases, J shed 5 bases, and the junction held 6 bases outside the gene matches. CDR3 in amino acids: CASTEDRAYGYTF. DNA of the CDR3: TGTGCCAGCACCGAGGACAGGGCGTATGGCTACACCTTC.

The chain couples TRBV18 to TRBJ2-7, with D hard to call. Trimming removed 2 bases at V and 2 bases at J, with 4 bases between. This CDR3 is built from 12 residues. The germline CDR1 and CDR2 sequences are KGHSH and LQKENI. The CDR3 DNA is TGTGCCAGCTCACCATCCGCCTACGAGCAGTACTTC. Protein: CASSPSAYEQYF.

CDR3 sequence (DNA): TGTGCCAGCTCACCCCTCGGGACAGACTATGGCTACACCTTC. Its protein is CASSPLGTDYGYTF. J is TRBJ1-2 and V is TRBV18; 7 bases map to TRBD1. The CDR3 spans 14 residues. Trimming cost V 3 bases and J 3 bases; bases outside gene matches: 4. In germline, CDR1 is KGHSH, CDR2 LQKENI.

This clone was observed a handful of times. The V gene is TRBV10-3, the J gene TRBJ2-1, with 8 bases matching TRBD1. CDR1 and CDR2 from the germline V gene are ENHRY and SYGVKD. V dropped 10 bases and J dropped 9; count of bases not matched to a gene: 14. The CDR3 is 14 residues long. CDR3 sequence reads: CATGGTGASGEQFF. The CDR3 DNA follows: TGTGCCACCGGAGGGACAGGCGCGTCCGGTGAGCAGTTCTTC.